The 8 T cell receptor beta chains given below trace back to one sample, sequenced in a study of cytomegalovirus exposure and HLA in healthy donors. Amplification used 60 Vbeta primers and 13 Jbeta primers. Sequencing was performed with immunoSEQ multiplex PCR; in TCRdb, only in-frame clones are kept and a portion is missing. Altogether about 150,000 clones are present, approximately 70% being singletons, with the ten largest covering around 5%. Material for sequencing was PBMCs. These receptors all stem from a woman under 30 in good health and CMV-seropositive.

The chain carries TRBV4-1 and TRBJ2-2, with 11 bases fitting TRBD2. The CDR3 is 18 residues long. CDR1 is MGHRA and CDR2 is YSYEKL in the germline V gene. The ends lost 2 bases at V and 2 bases at J; junction bases unmatched: 7. For the CDR3, the DNA is TGCGCCAGCAGCCAACTACTAGCGGGGGTCTTCAACACCGGGGAGCTGTTTTTT. As protein: CASSQLLAGVFNTGELFF.

V gene TRBV19 combines with J gene TRBJ1-1; 7 bases match TRBD1. Germline V gene lookup returns CDR1 LNHDA and CDR2 SQIVND (reference sequence). This CDR3 comprises 14 residues. J was trimmed by 1 base and V by 5 bases; bases with no gene match: 4. The DNA of the CDR3 is TGTGCCAGTAGTCTGAACAGGGGGAACACTGAAGCTTTCTTT. It yields the protein CASSLNRGNTEAFF.

The table lists this clone with a few counts. This chain connects TRBV7-2 to TRBJ2-7; possible D gene TRBD2, 6 bases. This CDR3 is 15 amino acids long. Germline V CDR1 and CDR2: SGHTA, FQGNSA. V dropped 5 bases and J dropped 3 bases, with 17 bases sitting between them. CDR3 sequence reads: CASSPLPSADYEQYF. The CDR3, as DNA: TGTGCCAGCAGCCCGTTACCTAGCGCGGACTACGAGCAGTACTTC.

The chain recombines TRBV7-4 with TRBJ2-5, with D hard to call. The germline V and J ends were trimmed by 1 base and 1 base, with 10 bases remaining between them. The CDR3 covers 15 residues. Germline V gene sequence: CDR1 SGHVT, CDR2 SQSDAQ. As DNA, the CDR3 is TGTGCCAGCAGCTTAGTGTATAGGAGCCAAGAGACCCAGTACTTC. It specifies CASSLVYRSQETQYF.

The rearrangement links TRBV11-2 to TRBJ2-7; a possible D gene is TRBD2 (7 bases). Germline V CDR1 and CDR2: SGHAT, FQNNGV. V lost 2 bases and J lost 6, with 14 bases in between. The CDR3 sequence is 14 residues long. Here the CDR3 reads CASSLRGGGPEQYF. CDR3 bases: TGTGCCAGCAGCTTAAGAGGGGGGGGTCCCGAGCAGTACTTC.

The chain has TRBV6-5 and TRBJ2-1; 7 bases line up with TRBD1. The length of the CDR3 is 14 residues. The V segment lost 3 bases and the J segment 5 bases; nucleotides outside the gene matches: 4. Germline CDR1 reads MNHEY; CDR2 reads SVGAGI. The CDR3 DNA sequence: TGTGCCAGCAGTTATGGACAGGTACACAATGAGCAGTTCTTC. Encoded protein: CASSYGQVHNEQFF.

The chain links TRBV9 to TRBJ1-2; 7 bases are a match to TRBD1. The CDR3 covers 13 residues. Trimming removed 3 bases from V and 2 bases from J; junction bases left unmatched: 1. Germline loops: CDR1 SGDLS, CDR2 YYNGEE. The CDR3 coding sequence is TGTGCCAGCAGCGGGGGACAGAACTATGGCTACACCTTC. It encodes CASSGGQNYGYTF.

V gene TRBV7-3 combines with J gene TRBJ1-1, with a tentative D call TRBD1 (6 bases). Germline V gene lookup returns CDR1 SGHTA and CDR2 FQGTGA. There are 13 residues in the CDR3. The V end lost 4 bases, the J end lost 1 base, and 7 bases lay between the germline ends. The CDR3 DNA sequence: TGTGCCAGCAGCTCACAGGGGAACACTGAAGCTTTCTTT. Translation: CASSSQGNTEAFF.